This TCR beta chain comes out of a study of T cell repertoires in cytomegalovirus infection. Study at large: Recently identified HLA-C-restricted CMV epitopes and well-studied HLA-B-restricted CMV epitopes were used by the study. From public TCR beta signatures came an indication of both CMV infection and matching HLA type.

The CDR3 consists of 15 residues. Deletions cut 6 bases from V and 6 bases from J, with 20 bases between. The germline gives CDR1 MNHEY, CDR2 SMNVEV (reference sequence). One entry per CDR3 protein results from TCRdb running MiXCR on the reads. The sample holds 70,000 to 85,000 distinct CDR3 sequences, approximately 42% seen once. Points on this clonotype: Its antigen remains unknown.

This sample comprised CD8+ T cells from cultured PBMCs, obtained from culture after CMV antigen stimulation. V and J are TRBV27 and TRBJ1-2, with D possibly TRBD1 on 5 matching bases. The sequence came from a human donor in good health (CMV status not recorded). Some clones in this sample may be carry-over from other donors' samples. As DNA, the CDR3 is TGTGCCAGCAGAATCTCGTGGGACTTATTTGATGGCTACACCTTC. This encodes CASRISWDLFDGYTF.